This T cell receptor beta chain derives from a study of blood T cell repertoires in COVID-19. Study details: COVID-19 samples from acute and convalescent phases originated in the United States, Italy and Spain. From T cells, B-cell-depleted T cells, or PBMCs came the material, which was cDNA or gDNA.

Source study methods: Amplification with reference gene primers provided the estimates of nucleated cell counts. TCRdb keeps only in-frame clones here, not all; method: immunoSEQ multiplex PCR. That table furnishes V, J and clone size, whereas the DNA furnished D and trimming. The sample includes tens of thousands of clones, roughly 81% of them seen just once. V was pared by 6 bases and J by 4 bases, with 9 bases of the junction left unmatched. The CDR3 has 14 residues. Germline CDR1 is ENHRY and CDR2 is SYGVKD. The V call is TRBV10-3, the J call TRBJ2-7, with 7 bases identical to TRBD2. Material: peripheral blood. The source of this sequence is a human donor in a cohort sampled during active COVID-19. The CDR3 sequence is CAIRNAGDGYEQYF. CDR3 bases: TGTGCCATCAGAAATGCGGGAGACGGGTACGAGCAGTACTTC.